These 11 T cell receptor beta chains originate from one sample sequenced in a study of CD8+ T cells in alopecia areata (dated by TCRdb to 2016 to 2019). Per the publication, the time point label means: about 5 months on oral tofacitinib. In the paper's terms, the treatment or condition label means: oral pan-JAK inhibitor, 5-10 mg twice daily. The receptor library was made with the immunoSEQ multiplex PCR assay. RNA was extracted from all samples and reverse transcribed into cDNA, which served as template for TCR sequencing. TCRdb obtained this table from immuneACCESS and retained in-frame rearrangements with V and J assigned. These tables miss some clones; where compared with another copy, unresolved V genes account for less than half of the shortfall, and the remainder is unexplained. In all, the sample holds 150,000 to 200,000 clones, and roughly 60% of those were seen once. The ten largest account for 0.95% to 1.1% of the sample.

The material sequenced was CD4+ T cells sorted from blood, taken at week 24, from a patient treated with tofacitinib. These receptors were taken from a human donor with alopecia areata.

V is TRBV9 and J is TRBJ2-7; D not resolved. The CDR3 spans 13 residues. Germline V gene lookup returns CDR1 SGDLS and CDR2 YYNGEE. Trimming removed 0 bases at V and 6 bases at J, with 10 bases between. CDR3 residues: CASSVGPNGEQYF. The CDR3 DNA is TGTGCCAGCAGCGTAGGGCCGAACGGCGAGCAGTACTTC.

The V gene is TRBV6-1, the J gene TRBJ2-3; D may match TRBD1 or TRBD2 (6 bases each). V lost 5 bases, J lost 3 bases, and 15 bases lay in between. Germline lookup yields CDR1 MNHNS and CDR2 SASEGT. The CDR3 spans 15 residues. CDR3: CASSLEGRGTDTQYF. In DNA form, the CDR3 reads TGTGCCAGCAGTTTGGAGGGCAGGGGTACAGATACGCAGTATTTT.

This chain links TRBV27 with TRBJ2-7; D may be TRBD1 or TRBD2 (5 bases each). In germline, CDR1 is MNHEY, CDR2 SMNVEV (reference sequence). This CDR3 spans 12 amino acids. V lost 2 bases and J 7 bases, leaving 9 bases between the germline ends. The chain's CDR3 is CASSLGWGEQYF. The CDR3 DNA sequence: TGTGCCAGCAGTTTAGGGTGGGGGGAGCAGTACTTC.

The chain uses TRBV7-2 and TRBJ2-6; no clear D. Germline CDR1 is SGHTA and CDR2 is FQGNSA. V lost 6 bases, J lost 0 bases, and 9 bases lay in between. The CDR3 length is 15 residues. The CDR3 reads CASRAINSGANVLTF. The CDR3 DNA reads TGTGCCAGCAGAGCAATTAACTCTGGGGCCAACGTCCTGACTTTC.

V and J are TRBV28 and TRBJ2-3; the D call may be TRBD1 or TRBD2 (6 bases each). This CDR3 comprises 15 residues. V was pared by 6 bases and J by 4 bases, with 17 bases between. Germline loops: CDR1 MDHEN, CDR2 SYDVKM. DNA of the CDR3: TGTGCCAGCAGCCCACTAGGGGGGCCCTCAGATACGCAGTATTTT. It yields the protein CASSPLGGPSDTQYF.

The rearrangement links TRBV5-6 to TRBJ2-1; D perhaps matches TRBD2 (7 bases). The CDR3 sequence is 16 residues long. CDR1 is SGHDT, CDR2 YYEEEE, per germline. Trimming cost V 4 bases and J 5 bases, with 19 bases left between them. The CDR3 coding sequence is TGTGCCAGCAGCCGTTTAATCGGGGGGCACAACAATGAGCAGTTCTTC. It is translated as CASSRLIGGHNNEQFF.

This clone came up a few times. V usage is TRBV9 and J usage is TRBJ1-5; tentative D call: TRBD1 (5 bases). V lost 0 bases to trimming and J lost 6 bases, with 10 bases between them. The germline V gene encodes CDR1 SGDLS and CDR2 YYNGEE. The CDR3 spans 14 residues. The CDR3: CASSVAGDGQPQHF. CDR3 coding DNA: TGTGCCAGCAGCGTAGCGGGGGACGGTCAGCCCCAGCATTTT.

The rearrangement links TRBV10-2 to TRBJ1-6; 8 positions agree with TRBD1. In germline, CDR1 is WSHSY, CDR2 SAAADI. The junction had 2 bases not matched to a gene; V was cut back by 6 bases and J by 7 bases. This CDR3 spans 13 amino acids. The CDR3 nucleotides read TGCGCCAGCAGGGCAGGGGGCAATTCACCCCTCCACTTT. It translates to CASRAGGNSPLHF.

J is TRBJ1-1 and V is TRBV6-5, with D perhaps matching TRBD1 (5 bases). The germline gives CDR1 MNHEY, CDR2 SVGAGI. The length of the CDR3 is 15 residues. Trimming left V 0 bases short and J 0 bases short, with 8 bases between. The CDR3 spells CASSYSGAMNTEAFF. The CDR3 DNA reads as TGTGCCAGCAGTTACTCAGGGGCCATGAACACTGAAGCTTTCTTT.

The chain combines TRBV10-3 with TRBJ2-7; possible D gene TRBD1, 5 bases. Germline values: CDR1 ENHRY, CDR2 SYGVKD. The CDR3 is 13 residues long. Trimming shortened V by 1 base and J by 2 bases, and 6 bases separated the two germline ends. In DNA form, the CDR3 reads TGTGCCATCAGTGAGTTGGACACCTACGAGCAGTACTTC. The encoded protein is CAISELDTYEQYF.

This clone has only a few counts. The rearrangement joins TRBV29-1 to TRBJ2-7; the D is unclear. This CDR3 has 12 amino acids. V gave up 4 bases and J gave up 1 base, with 8 bases separating them. Germline CDR1 reads SQVTM; CDR2 reads ANQGSEA. The CDR3, as DNA: TGCAGCGTTGTTGGTATGTCCTACGAGCAGTACTTC. Translated: CSVVGMSYEQYF.